This entry lists 26 T cell receptor beta chains sequenced from one sample in a study of spatial heterogeneity in lung cancer. Time point specified: sample taken at primary tumor resection. The sequenced material consisted of unsorted whole RNA from tumor, nontumor lung or frozen PBMC. TCRdb re-derived calls from the 5' RACE reads in MiXCR, one entry per CDR3 protein. Among tens of thousands of distinct CDR3 sequences listed, under 6.5% were seen once. Specimen: PBMCs, collected at surgery. The receptor set was obtained from a male donor with early-stage non-small cell lung cancer.

This clonotype was seen a handful of times. V is TRBV20-1 and J is TRBJ1-2, with 11 bases matching TRBD1. Germline V gene sequence: CDR1 DFQATT, CDR2 SNEGSKA (reference sequence). There are 14 residues in the CDR3. V lost 6 bases to trimming and J lost 1 base; unmatched junction nucleotides: 4. The CDR3 DNA is TGCAGTGCGCCGGACAGGGGGCTTAACTATGGCTACACCTTC. Translation: CSAPDRGLNYGYTF.

The J gene is TRBJ2-5, the V gene TRBV7-2, with 10 bases lining up with TRBD2. The CDR3 contains 15 residues. Germline V lookup: CDR1 SGHTA, CDR2 FQGNSA. The V gene end was trimmed by 9 bases and the J gene end by 2 bases; junction bases not matched to a gene: 9. The chain's CDR3 is CARSPTSGVQETQYF. The CDR3, as DNA: TGTGCCAGAAGTCCAACTAGCGGGGTGCAAGAGACCCAGTACTTC.

As for this clonotype: With a much larger clone just one base away, this may be a read error. The chain carries TRBV20-1 and TRBJ1-4, with D uncertain. Germline V CDR1 and CDR2: DFQATT, SNEGSKA (reference sequence). Trimming removed 5 bases from V and 5 bases from J, with 15 bases in between. The CDR3 is made up of 14 amino acids. CDR3 in DNA: TGCAGTGCTTACGGGGTGGTGATCAATGAAAAACTGTTTTTT. Its protein is CSAYGVVINEKLFF.

This clonotype appeared many times. The chain links TRBV19 to TRBJ1-5; TRBD1 aligns across 7 bases. Germline lookup yields CDR1 LNHDA and CDR2 SQIVND (reference sequence). Trimming removed 4 bases from V and 5 bases from J; junction bases left unmatched: 17. The CDR3 consists of 18 residues. CDR3 region: CASSKIGTVRADYQPQHF. As DNA, the CDR3 is TGTGCCAGTAGTAAAATCGGGACAGTTCGGGCGGATTATCAGCCCCAGCATTTT.

This clonotype was seen at least ten times. J is TRBJ1-4 and V is TRBV19, with D maybe TRBD1 (5 bases). CDR1 LNHDA and CDR2 SQIVND come from the germline V gene (reference sequence). V gave up 4 bases and J gave up 8 bases, with 20 bases separating them. The CDR3 totals 16 residues. CDR3 bases: TGTGCCAGTAGTACCCCTGGCGGGGGGGTAGGCGAAAAACTGTTTTTT. Translation gives CASSTPGGGVGEKLFF.

There are many counts of this clonotype. The rearrangement uses TRBV29-1 and TRBJ2-3; 11 bases line up with TRBD2. Trimming at V came to 6 bases and at J to 4 bases, leaving 9 bases not matched to a gene. The germline V gene has CDR1 SQVTM and CDR2 ANQGSEA. The CDR3 has 15 amino acids. CDR3 nucleotide sequence: TGCAGCGTCAATCGACTAGCGGGGTCCCCAGATACGCAGTATTTT. It yields the protein CSVNRLAGSPDTQYF.

The rearrangement joins TRBV7-9 to TRBJ2-3; 10 nucleotides line up with TRBD2. Germline V gene sequence: CDR1 SEHNR, CDR2 FQNEAQ (reference sequence). This CDR3 region has 18 residues. V was clipped by 4 bases and J by 0 bases; unmatched bases: 10. CDR3 sequence: CASSSLWVAGGSTDTQYF. CDR3 DNA sequence: TGTGCCAGCAGCTCTCTTTGGGTAGCGGGGGGTAGCACAGATACGCAGTATTTT.

This chain joins TRBV28 and TRBJ1-3; 9 nucleotides match TRBD1. The length of the CDR3 is 16 residues. Trimming at V came to 4 bases and at J to 2 bases, leaving 6 bases not matched to a gene. Germline V CDR1 and CDR2: MDHEN, SYDVKM. In DNA, the CDR3 is TGTGCCAGCAGTTCTTCCGGGACAGGGACTGGAAACACCATATATTTT. It translates to CASSSSGTGTGNTIYF. Together with reference TRBV28 and TRBJ1-3, the CDR3 gives the full variable domain: DVKVTQSSRYLVKRTGEKVFLECVQDMDHENMFWYRQDPGLGLRLIYFSYDVKMKEKGDIPEGYSVSREKKERFSLILESASTNQTSMYLCASSSSGTGTGNTIYFGEGSWLTVV.

V usage is TRBV30 and J usage is TRBJ2-7; tentative D call: TRBD1 (5 bases). The CDR3 is 14 residues long. Germline CDR1 is GTSNPN and CDR2 is SVGIG (reference sequence). The V and J ends lost 1 base and 0 bases respectively, with 10 bases between them. CDR3 nucleotide sequence: TGTGCCTGGAGTGGACAGTGGAGCTCCTACGAGCAGTACTTC. This sequence encodes CAWSGQWSSYEQYF.

Many counts were recorded for this clonotype. The V gene is TRBV7-3, the J gene TRBJ2-4; 9 bases map to TRBD1. V gave up 1 base and J gave up 4 bases; unmatched junction bases: 8. Per germline, CDR1 SGHTA and CDR2 FQGTGA. This CDR3 comprises 17 residues. CDR3 region: CASSLIPLTGGKNIQYF. The DNA of the CDR3 is TGTGCCAGCAGCTTAATACCCCTGACAGGGGGAAAAAACATTCAGTACTTC.

The rearrangement uses TRBV11-2 and TRBJ2-5, with TRBD2 identical over 12 bases. The J segment lost 5 bases and the V segment lost 8 bases, leaving 9 bases of the junction unmatched. The CDR3 covers 15 residues. The germline V gene has CDR1 SGHAT and CDR2 FQNNGV. The CDR3 loop is CASALAGGRGETQYF. CDR3 coding DNA: TGTGCCAGCGCCCTAGCGGGGGGGCGGGGGGAGACCCAGTACTTC.

This clonotype was seen many times. The CDR3 is CSVVLTPPIYF. CDR3 nucleotide sequence: TGCAGCGTTGTCCTGACCCCCCCCATATATTTT. V usage is TRBV29-1 and J usage is TRBJ1-3; D not certain. Germline V gene sequence: CDR1 SQVTM, CDR2 ANQGSEA. CDR3 length: 11 residues. The V gene lost 4 bases and the J gene lost 11 bases, with 12 bases spanning the gap.

This clonotype was seen repeatedly, ten times or more. The V and J genes are TRBV12-3 or TRBV12-4 and TRBJ2-7; unclear D gene. V lost 5 bases to trimming and J lost 4 bases, with 6 bases between them. The CDR3 runs 11 residues. For the CDR3, the DNA is TGTGCCAGCAGTCCTCTTTACGAGCAGTACTTC. Amino acid sequence: CASSPLYEQYF.

This clonotype was detected ten times or more. The chain links TRBV28 to TRBJ2-1, with D unresolved. Germline V gene data show CDR1 as MDHEN and CDR2 as SYDVKM. Trimming shortened V by 5 bases and J by 8 bases, and 7 bases separated the two germline ends. The CDR3 runs 11 residues. The CDR3 sequence: CASSPRDEQFF. CDR3 in DNA: TGTGCCAGCAGTCCCCGCGATGAGCAGTTCTTC.

There are a few counts of this clonotype. This chain links TRBV7-9 with TRBJ1-1; D is perhaps TRBD1 (6 bases). From germline, CDR1 is SEHNR and CDR2 FQNEAQ (reference sequence). V gave up 1 base and J gave up 1 base, with 7 bases separating them. The CDR3 sequence is 14 residues long. CDR3 in amino acids: CASSLEQGNTEAFF. CDR3 DNA sequence: TGTGCCAGCAGCTTAGAACAGGGGAACACTGAAGCTTTCTTT.

This clonotype has at least ten counts. CDR3 region: CASSWDRGPGELFF. The CDR3 DNA reads TGTGCCAGCAGTTGGGACAGGGGTCCCGGGGAGCTGTTTTTT. The rearrangement joins TRBV28 to TRBJ2-2, with 10 bases identical to TRBD1. The J segment lost 6 bases and the V segment lost 4 bases, leaving 2 bases of the junction unmatched. From germline, CDR1 is MDHEN and CDR2 SYDVKM. The CDR3 is 14 amino acids.

This clonotype was detected many times. The chain recombines TRBV4-1 with TRBJ2-5; 9 positions match TRBD2. Germline-derived CDR1 and CDR2 are MGHRA and YSYEKL. The V gene end was trimmed by 4 bases and the J gene end by 4 bases; junction bases not matched to a gene: 4. This CDR3 spans 14 amino acids. CDR3 bases: TGCGCCAGCAGCCTCACTAGCGGGTTAGAGACCCAGTACTTC. Protein product: CASSLTSGLETQYF.

This clonotype was seen repeatedly, ten times or more. As DNA, the CDR3 is TGTGCCAGCAGTGACTCCGCGGGGTTATCCTACAATGAGCAGTTCTTC. It translates to CASSDSAGLSYNEQFF. V is TRBV6-4 and J is TRBJ2-1; D may be TRBD2 (6 bases). This CDR3 has 16 amino acids. V was clipped by 0 bases and J by 1 base, with 10 bases between them. Germline loops: CDR1 MRHNA, CDR2 SNTAGT.

A few counts support this clonotype. The chain has TRBV5-1 and TRBJ1-1, with D maybe TRBD1 (5 bases). CDR1 is SGHRS and CDR2 is YFSETQ in the germline V gene. The CDR3 has 14 amino acids. V lost 4 bases and J lost 6, with 16 bases in between. CDR3 DNA sequence: TGCGCCAGCAGCCCCCGGCCAGGGTCCCCTGAAGCTTTCTTT. Translated, it gives CASSPRPGSPEAFF.

This clonotype was observed a few times. The chain recombines TRBV9 with TRBJ1-5; a possible D gene is TRBD1 (6 bases). Germline assignment: CDR1 SGDLS and CDR2 YYNGEE. V lost 0 bases, J lost 6 bases, and 13 bases lay in between. The CDR3 extends over 15 amino acids. The CDR3 protein is CASSVGTGKGQPQHF. Written as DNA, the CDR3 is TGTGCCAGCAGCGTAGGTACAGGGAAGGGTCAGCCCCAGCATTTT.

The J gene is TRBJ2-7, the V gene TRBV10-3, with TRBD2 matching 7 bases. Germline CDR1 is ENHRY and CDR2 is SYGVKD. This CDR3 region has 15 residues. Unmatched junction bases numbered 12, after V lost 4 bases and J lost 6 bases. CDR3 DNA: TGTGCCATCAGTGTCCCCGGGGGGTACCAAAGCGAGCAGTACTTC. Protein sequence: CAISVPGGYQSEQYF.

The chain is built from TRBV7-8 and TRBJ1-5; tentative D call: TRBD1 (6 bases). CDR1 SGHVS and CDR2 FQNEAQ come from the germline V gene. Trimming took off 5 bases at V and 2 bases at J, with 16 bases between the two ends. CDR3 length equals 16 residues. CDR3 coding DNA: TGTGCCAGCAGCCCTCCGGGGGGCCTTCGCAATCAGCCCCAGCATTTT. This codes for CASSPPGGLRNQPQHF.

The sample holds a few counts of this clonotype. The J gene is TRBJ2-2, the V gene TRBV30; D might be TRBD2 (6 bases). The CDR3 runs to 12 residues. In germline, CDR1 is GTSNPN, CDR2 SVGIG (reference sequence). Trimming cost V 4 bases and J 6 bases, with 9 bases left between them. The CDR3 loop reads CAWTAGPGELFF. The CDR3 DNA reads as TGTGCCTGGACAGCGGGCCCCGGGGAGCTGTTTTTT.

There are many counts of this clonotype. J is TRBJ1-6 and V is TRBV19, with TRBD1 as a possible D gene (5 bases). Trimming removed 5 bases at V and 9 bases at J, with 11 bases between. The CDR3 is 13 amino acids. In germline, CDR1 is LNHDA, CDR2 SQIVND (reference sequence). The CDR3 region is CASSGTAFSPLHF. CDR3 bases: TGTGCCAGTAGTGGGACGGCGTTTTCACCCCTCCACTTT.

This clonotype appeared many times. The gene calls are TRBV20-1 and TRBJ2-7, with D possibly TRBD2 on 5 matching bases. The CDR3 is 14 amino acids. Per germline, CDR1 DFQATT and CDR2 SNEGSKA (reference sequence). Trimming pared 0 bases from V and 0 bases from J, leaving 9 bases between. CDR3 nucleotide sequence: TGCAGTGCTAGAGATAAGCGGAACTCCTACGAGCAGTACTTC. It codes for CSARDKRNSYEQYF.

This clonotype showed up many times. The V gene is TRBV6-6, the J gene TRBJ2-2; D is ambiguous. Germline CDR1 is MNHNY and CDR2 is SVGAGI (reference sequence). This CDR3 region has 13 residues. Trimming cost V 6 bases and J 7 bases, with 12 bases left between them. In DNA form, the CDR3 reads TGTGCCAGCAGCCAAGACTTGGGCGGGGAGCTGTTTTTT. It encodes CASSQDLGGELFF.